This is a list of T cell receptor beta chains from one sample in a study of blood T cells in healthy people across ages. TCRdb independently ran MiXCR on the 5' RACE reads; one entry per CDR3 protein. The sample includes roughly 900,000 distinct CDR3 sequences, 25% to 30% of them seen just once. The sample taken for sequencing was blood. These receptors originate from a woman of 80 years or more in good health. CDR3s include the opening cysteine and the closing phenylalanine or tryptophan. Fields, in order: J gene, V gene, clone size, D gene, CDR3 DNA, CDR3 protein. The D gene is left open where the match is weak. Size values are once, few and many counts, or a class for expanded clones, and some rows have none.

J gene: TRBJ1-2; V gene: TRBV5-6; clone size: many; D gene: -; CDR3 DNA: TGTGCCAGCAGCTGGCTTGGAAGGGCGGACTATGGCTACACCTTC; CDR3 protein: CASSWLGRADYGYTF
J gene: TRBJ2-7; V gene: TRBV5-5; clone size: many; D gene: -; CDR3 DNA: TGTGCCAGCAGCTTGGCTACCACAGTGATCCCATACGAGCAGTACTTC; CDR3 protein: CASSLATTVIPYEQYF
J gene: TRBJ1-2; V gene: TRBV20-1; clone size: many; D gene: -; CDR3 DNA: TGCAGTGCTAGTACGCCGGGGCAGCCCTATGGCTACACCTTC; CDR3 protein: CSASTPGQPYGYTF
J gene: TRBJ2-3; V gene: TRBV5-1; clone size: many; D gene: -; CDR3 DNA: TGCGCCAGCAGCCCGGTTTGGAAGGGAACTAGCACAGATACGCAGTATTTT; CDR3 protein: CASSPVWKGTSTDTQYF
J gene: TRBJ2-7; V gene: TRBV15; clone size: -; D gene: TRBD1; CDR3 DNA: TGTGCCACCAGCTCAGGGACAGGGGGGGCCTACGAGCAGTACTTC; CDR3 protein: CATSSGTGGAYEQYF
J gene: TRBJ2-1; V gene: TRBV24-1; clone size: many; D gene: TRBD2; CDR3 DNA: TGTGCCACCAGTGCCGGTCAGCGGGGGCGTAGGAATGAGCAGTTCTTC; CDR3 protein: CATSAGQRGRRNEQFF
J gene: TRBJ1-1; V gene: TRBV20-1; clone size: -; D gene: -; CDR3 DNA: TGCAGTGCCCGAAGACCGGGGATTAACACTGAAGCTTTCTTT; CDR3 protein: CSARRPGINTEAFF
J gene: TRBJ2-3; V gene: TRBV5-1; clone size: many; D gene: -; CDR3 DNA: TGTGCCAGCAGCTTGGGGGGTTTAACTAGCACAGATACGCAGTATTTT; CDR3 protein: CASSLGGLTSTDTQYF
J gene: TRBJ2-5; V gene: TRBV5-1; clone size: many; D gene: TRBD2; CDR3 DNA: TGCGCCAGCAGCTCTTTAGCGGGGGGCAGACGAGAGACCCAGTACTTC; CDR3 protein: CASSSLAGGRRETQYF
J gene: TRBJ2-3; V gene: TRBV5-6; clone size: -; D gene: -; CDR3 DNA: TGTGCCAGCAGCCCGCCGGACAAGGGGGGCACAGATACGCAGTATTTT; CDR3 protein: CASSPPDKGGTDTQYF
J gene: TRBJ1-2; V gene: TRBV7-8; clone size: few; D gene: -; CDR3 DNA: TGTGCCAGCAGCTTAGGGGCACCGAACAACTATGGCCACACCTTC; CDR3 protein: CASSLGAPNNYGHTF
J gene: TRBJ2-6; V gene: TRBV6-5; clone size: many; D gene: TRBD1; CDR3 DNA: TGTGCCAGCAGTTACTCATGGACAGGGTATCCTACTGGGGCCAACGTCCTGACTTTC; CDR3 protein: CASSYSWTGYPTGANVLTF
J gene: TRBJ2-7; V gene: TRBV20-1; clone size: many; D gene: -; CDR3 DNA: TGCAGTGCTAGGCCTCCCTCAGGGAGATACGAGCAGTACTTC; CDR3 protein: CSARPPSGRYEQYF
J gene: TRBJ2-2; V gene: TRBV18; clone size: -; D gene: -; CDR3 DNA: TGTGCCAGCTCGCCATGGACCTCACCGGGCACCGGGGAGCTGTTTTTT; CDR3 protein: CASSPWTSPGTGELFF
J gene: TRBJ2-3; V gene: TRBV7-9; clone size: many; D gene: -; CDR3 DNA: TGTGCCAGCAGCTTTCCGACAGGCATCACAGATACGCAGTATTTT; CDR3 protein: CASSFPTGITDTQYF
J gene: TRBJ2-1; V gene: TRBV7-2; clone size: -; D gene: TRBD1; CDR3 DNA: TGTGCCAGCAGCCCCGCAGGGGGTAGAAATGAGCAGTTCTTC; CDR3 protein: CASSPAGGRNEQFF
J gene: TRBJ2-3; V gene: TRBV20-1; clone size: many; D gene: TRBD2; CDR3 DNA: TGCAGTGAGCGGGGGGGAAGCACAGATACGCAGTATTTT; CDR3 protein: CSERGGSTDTQYF
J gene: TRBJ2-3; V gene: TRBV6-2/TRBV6-3; clone size: -; D gene: -; CDR3 DNA: TGTGCCAGCAGTTCAGGGATTGGTACGCAGTATTTT; CDR3 protein: CASSSGIGTQYF
J gene: TRBJ1-1; V gene: TRBV19; clone size: -; D gene: -; CDR3 DNA: TGTGCCAGTAGTATAGTGGACATGACTGAAGCTTTCTTT; CDR3 protein: CASSIVDMTEAFF
J gene: TRBJ1-1; V gene: TRBV14; clone size: -; D gene: -; CDR3 DNA: TGTGCCAGCAGCCAAGAACTAGGGAGCTTTGAAGCTTTCTTT; CDR3 protein: CASSQELGSFEAFF
J gene: TRBJ2-5; V gene: TRBV20-1; clone size: many; D gene: TRBD1; CDR3 DNA: TGCAGTGCTAGAGGCGGGACAGGGGTTGAGACCCAGTACTTC; CDR3 protein: CSARGGTGVETQYF
J gene: TRBJ2-7; V gene: TRBV12-3/TRBV12-4; clone size: -; D gene: -; CDR3 DNA: TGTGCCAGCAGTTTACGGCGGCCAGGGGTGCGGAATGAGCAGTACTTC; CDR3 protein: CASSLRRPGVRNEQYF
J gene: TRBJ2-1; V gene: TRBV7-9; clone size: many; D gene: -; CDR3 DNA: TGTGCCAGCACCAATCCTCGCCTGGGAAGGGGCGAGCAGTTCTTC; CDR3 protein: CASTNPRLGRGEQFF
J gene: TRBJ2-1; V gene: TRBV6-5; clone size: many; D gene: -; CDR3 DNA: TGTGCCAGCAGAGCCCAGGCTGGCCCCTACAATGAGCAGTTCTTC; CDR3 protein: CASRAQAGPYNEQFF
J gene: TRBJ1-5; V gene: TRBV6-4; clone size: few; D gene: -; CDR3 DNA: TGTGCCAGCAGTACTACGAGAATGAACGGGACGGACCCCCACGCAAGCAATCAGCCCCAGCATTTT; CDR3 protein: CASSTTRMNGTDPHASNQPQHF
J gene: TRBJ2-1; V gene: TRBV5-5; clone size: many; D gene: -; CDR3 DNA: TGTGCCAGCAGCTTGGAAACAGCCCACAATGAGCAGTTCTTC; CDR3 protein: CASSLETAHNEQFF
J gene: TRBJ2-3; V gene: TRBV20-1; clone size: many; D gene: -; CDR3 DNA: TGCAGTGCTATATCCCGCGGTGTATCTAGCACAGATACGCAGTATTTT; CDR3 protein: CSAISRGVSSTDTQYF
J gene: TRBJ1-2; V gene: TRBV7-2; clone size: many; D gene: -; CDR3 DNA: TGTGCCAGCAGCTTATGGGGAAGTGATGGCTACACCTTC; CDR3 protein: CASSLWGSDGYTF
J gene: TRBJ2-5; V gene: TRBV6-2/TRBV6-3; clone size: many; D gene: -; CDR3 DNA: TGTGCCAGCAGTTATCTCCGGGACCCCCTCAGAGAGACCCAGTACTTC; CDR3 protein: CASSYLRDPLRETQYF
J gene: TRBJ1-3; V gene: TRBV7-2; clone size: -; D gene: -; CDR3 DNA: TGTGCCAGCAGCGTTCCGGGACGGATTACTGGAAACACCATATATTTT; CDR3 protein: CASSVPGRITGNTIYF
J gene: TRBJ2-1; V gene: TRBV3-1; clone size: many; D gene: TRBD2; CDR3 DNA: TGTGCCAGCAGCCCTTCCGGGACTAGCTACAATGAGCAGTTCTTC; CDR3 protein: CASSPSGTSYNEQFF
J gene: TRBJ1-4; V gene: TRBV18; clone size: few; D gene: TRBD1; CDR3 DNA: TGTGCCAGCTCCGGACAGGGGGCCCCAACTAATGAAAAACTGTTTTTT; CDR3 protein: CASSGQGAPTNEKLFF
J gene: TRBJ2-7; V gene: TRBV29-1; clone size: -; D gene: TRBD1; CDR3 DNA: TGCAGCGTTACGGGACAGATCTACGAGCAGTACTTC; CDR3 protein: CSVTGQIYEQYF
J gene: TRBJ2-3; V gene: TRBV7-2; clone size: -; D gene: -; CDR3 DNA: TGTGCCAGCCTGAGGGCGGGCACAGGTACGCAGTATTTT; CDR3 protein: CASLRAGTGTQYF
J gene: TRBJ1-1; V gene: TRBV14; clone size: -; D gene: -; CDR3 DNA: TGTGCCAGCAGCCAAGCCCGGAGTTGGGGTACTGAAGCTTTCTTT; CDR3 protein: CASSQARSWGTEAFF
J gene: TRBJ2-1; V gene: TRBV5-1; clone size: many; D gene: TRBD1; CDR3 DNA: TGCGCCAGCAGCTTGGAGCCAGGGGGCTACAATGAGCAGTTCTTC; CDR3 protein: CASSLEPGGYNEQFF